The TCR beta chain described here comes from a study of type 1 regulatory T cells. TCRdb recomputed calls from the reads with MiXCR, one row per CDR3 protein. The sample holds tens of thousands of distinct CDR3 sequences, 62% seen once. Comment on this clonotype: Its target is unknown.

Trimming pared 1 base from V and 6 bases from J, leaving 14 bases between. The V gene's germline CDR1 is SGHTA and CDR2 FQGNSA. There are 15 residues in the CDR3. The J gene is TRBJ2-3, the V gene TRBV7-2; D perhaps matches TRBD1 (6 bases). Sequenced sample: cultured non-Tr1 T cells, either the whole culture or a sorted T cell fraction (not recorded which). The sequence derives from a human donor in good health. For the CDR3, the DNA is TGTGCCAGCAGCTTAGAAGCCAGGGGTATGGATACGCAGTATTTT. Protein product: CASSLEARGMDTQYF.